This T cell receptor beta chain was obtained from a study of T-cell reconstitution after alpha-beta-depleted transplantation in children. The library targeted TCRbeta and was prepared with unique molecular identifiers. Each CDR3 protein gets one entry after TCRdb re-called the PCR reads with MiXCR. The data show about 540,000 distinct CDR3 sequences, 15% to 20% seen once. This receptor was obtained from a human donor who donated a stem cell graft to a child with acute lymphoblastic leukemia. The sequenced sample was PBMCs from the stem cell graft donor, obtained from the stem cell graft.

Here the CDR3 DNA reads TGTGCCAGCAGCGTAGTAACAGGGGGGATCACTGAAGCTTTCTTT. Translation: CASSVVTGGITEAFF. The V call is TRBV9, the J call TRBJ1-1; 8 nucleotides agree with TRBD1. Trimming at V came to 0 bases and at J to 4 bases, leaving 5 bases not matched to a gene. From germline, CDR1 is SGDLS and CDR2 YYNGEE. The CDR3 has 15 residues.